This T cell receptor (beta chain) was obtained from a study of T cell responses to AZD1222 COVID-19 vaccine. This CDR3 is 13 amino acids long. Trimming removed 3 bases from V and 4 bases from J, with 11 bases in between. Germline V CDR1 and CDR2: DFQATT, SNEGSKA (reference sequence). Sequencing was performed with immunoSEQ multiplex PCR; in TCRdb, only in-frame clones are kept and a portion is missing. The sample consists of some 200,000 clones, about 92% of them appearing once. The material was peripheral blood, obtained 28 days after the second dose of the MenACWY control vaccine. The V gene is TRBV20-1, the J gene TRBJ2-3; D call uncertain. The origin of this receptor is an adult who received the MenACWY meningococcal vaccine as a control. CDR3 sequence: CSASLGVPDTQYF. The CDR3 DNA is TGCAGTGCTAGTCTGGGCGTCCCAGATACGCAGTATTTT.